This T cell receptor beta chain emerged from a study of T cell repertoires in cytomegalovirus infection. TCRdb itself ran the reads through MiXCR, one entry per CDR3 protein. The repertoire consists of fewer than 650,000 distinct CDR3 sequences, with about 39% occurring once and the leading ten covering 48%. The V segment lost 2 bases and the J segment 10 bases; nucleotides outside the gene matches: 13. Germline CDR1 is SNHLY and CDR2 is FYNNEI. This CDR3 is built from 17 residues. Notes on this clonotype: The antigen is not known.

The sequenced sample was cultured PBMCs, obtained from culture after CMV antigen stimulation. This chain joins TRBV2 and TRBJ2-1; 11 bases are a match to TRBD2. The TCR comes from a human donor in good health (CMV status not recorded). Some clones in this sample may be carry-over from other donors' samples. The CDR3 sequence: CASSEIPLSGRAREQFF. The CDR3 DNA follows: TGTGCCAGCAGTGAAATCCCCCTTAGCGGGAGGGCTCGGGAGCAGTTCTTC.